The text below deals with one TCR beta chain. The data were obtained in a study of blood T cell repertoires in COVID-19. This CDR3 is built from 14 residues. V was shortened by 2 bases and J by 7 bases, with 14 bases between the two germline ends. Germline values: CDR1 MNHNS, CDR2 SASEGT. The assay was immunoSEQ multiplex PCR, and TCRdb's table has in-frame clones only and misses some. Seen here are about 80,000 clones, about 80% observed once, and the top ten hold around 12%. This clonotype was obtained from a man at least 80 years old with acute or convalescent COVID-19. Source material: peripheral blood. The chain couples TRBV6-1 to TRBJ1-1; the D gene is possibly TRBD1 (5 bases). CDR3 residues: CASSESSGRVEAFF. CDR3 DNA sequence: TGTGCCAGCAGTGAATCCTCAGGGCGAGTTGAAGCTTTCTTT.